The present T cell receptor (beta chain) was sequenced within a study of cytomegalovirus exposure and HLA in healthy donors. The V segment lost 0 bases and the J segment 7 bases; nucleotides outside the gene matches: 13. The germline V gene has CDR1 SGHDT and CDR2 YYEEEE. This CDR3 spans 17 amino acids. Produced via immunoSEQ multiplex PCR; TCRdb's table is partial and in-frame only. The sample holds 90,000 to 120,000 clones, roughly 95% seen once. The sample consisted of PBMCs. The chain uses TRBV5-6 and TRBJ2-7, with TRBD2 identical over 10 bases. This TCR was sampled from a woman aged 18-30 years in good health and CMV-seronegative. CDR3: CASSLGLAGGLLGEQYF. In DNA form, the CDR3 reads TGTGCCAGCAGCTTGGGGTTAGCGGGGGGCCTTTTAGGAGAGCAGTACTTC.